This T cell receptor (beta chain) originates from a study of blood T cell repertoires in COVID-19. Study details: COVID-19 samples from acute and convalescent phases originated in the United States, Italy and Spain. From T cells, B-cell-depleted T cells, or PBMCs came the material, which was cDNA or gDNA.

Repertoires were generated with immunoSEQ multiplex PCR, while TCRdb's copy carries only in-frame clones and drops some. The table shows a few hundred thousand clones, with roughly 83% occurring only once. The sample comprised peripheral blood. The receptor's source is a man in his fifties or sixties who had recovered from COVID-19.

The CDR3 loop is CASSAGLLPAEQFF. The CDR3, as DNA: TGTGCCAGCAGCGCCGGACTATTACCGGCTGAGCAGTTCTTC. V gene TRBV9 combines with J gene TRBJ2-1; D may be TRBD2 (6 bases). CDR1 SGDLS and CDR2 YYNGEE come from the germline V gene. The length of the CDR3 is 14 residues. V dropped 3 bases and J dropped 9 bases, with 16 bases sitting between them.